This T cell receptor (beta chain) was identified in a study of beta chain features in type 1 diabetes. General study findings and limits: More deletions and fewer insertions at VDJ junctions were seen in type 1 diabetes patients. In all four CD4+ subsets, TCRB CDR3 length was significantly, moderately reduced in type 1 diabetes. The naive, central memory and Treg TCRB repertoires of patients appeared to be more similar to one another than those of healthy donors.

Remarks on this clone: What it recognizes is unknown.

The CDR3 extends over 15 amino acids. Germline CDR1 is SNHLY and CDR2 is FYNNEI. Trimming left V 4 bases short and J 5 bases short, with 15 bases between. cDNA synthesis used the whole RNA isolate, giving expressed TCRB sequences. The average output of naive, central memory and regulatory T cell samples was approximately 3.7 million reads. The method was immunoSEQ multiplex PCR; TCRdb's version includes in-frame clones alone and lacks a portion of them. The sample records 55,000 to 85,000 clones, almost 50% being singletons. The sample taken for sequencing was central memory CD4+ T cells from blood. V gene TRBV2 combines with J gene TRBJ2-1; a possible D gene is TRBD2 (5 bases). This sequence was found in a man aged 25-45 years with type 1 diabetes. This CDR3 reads CASSATSGPNNEQFF. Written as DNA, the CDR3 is TGTGCCAGCAGTGCTACGAGCGGACCTAACAATGAGCAGTTCTTC.